Listed here are 21 T cell receptor beta chains from one sample, sequenced in a study of T cell repertoires in cytomegalovirus infection (dated by TCRdb to about 2019). Sequencing used an Illumina HiSeq 1500. TCRdb took the public reads, trimmed them with fastp at Q25, ran MiXCR for clone calling and kept in-frame beta chains. Each entry is one CDR3 protein sequence, shown with its most common DNA and genes. The sample records roughly 500,000 distinct CDR3 sequences, 33% of which are singletons. Roughly 15% of the sample is in the top ten clones. Their specific antigens are unknown. The treatment or condition label, as the study defines it: in vitro stimulation with specific CMV peptide epitopes to enrich CMV-specific T cells. The sample in question was cultured PBMCs, obtained from culture after CMV antigen stimulation. Receptors were obtained from a human donor in good health (CMV status not recorded). Some clones in this sample may be carry-over from other donors' samples.

The sample holds a few counts of this clonotype. The genes are TRBV28 and TRBJ2-2, with D perhaps matching TRBD1 (5 bases). Looked up from germline, CDR1 is MDHEN and CDR2 is SYDVKM. This CDR3 is built from 13 residues. The V gene lost 11 bases and the J gene lost 0 bases, with 10 bases spanning the gap. CDR3 sequence reads: CASWGPNTGELFF. The CDR3 DNA reads as TGTGCCTCCTGGGGCCCGAACACCGGGGAGCTGTTTTTT.

This clonotype was seen ten or more times. The rearrangement uses TRBV7-2 and TRBJ2-7; TRBD2 matches 11 bases. The CDR3 sequence is 14 residues long. Germline V gene data show CDR1 as SGHTA and CDR2 as FQGNSA. After removal of 1 base from V and 6 bases from J, the junction contained 2 bases not matched to a gene. The CDR3 DNA sequence: TGTGCCAGCAGCTTAGTAGCGGGAGGGGTCGAGCAGTACGTC. It yields the protein CASSLVAGGVEQYV.

The chain uses TRBV19 and TRBJ1-2, with unresolved D. Trimming cost V 1 base and J 3 bases, with 3 bases left between them. This CDR3 contains 12 residues. The germline CDR1 and CDR2 sequences are LNHDA and SQIVND (reference sequence). The CDR3 DNA reads TGTGCCAGTAGTATAGGGGACTATGGCTACACCTTC. Its translation: CASSIGDYGYTF.

The chain carries TRBV6-1 and TRBJ2-2; 9 positions agree with TRBD1. V was pared by 9 bases and J by 4 bases, with 12 bases of the junction left unmatched. Per the germline V gene, CDR1 is MNHNS and CDR2 is SASEGT. The CDR3 consists of 16 residues. CDR3 coding DNA: TGTGCCAGTCGCCCCCCCGGGACAGGGCGCACCGGGGAGCTGTTTTTT. It is translated as CASRPPGTGRTGELFF.

This clonotype was recorded a few times. This chain uses TRBV4-1 with TRBJ2-7, with D unclear. V was pared by 0 bases and J by 0 bases, with 6 bases between. Germline V gene sequence: CDR1 MGHRA, CDR2 YSYEKL. The CDR3 totals 14 residues. The CDR3 region has the DNA TGCGCCAGCAGCCAAGATCCCGTCTCCTACGAGCAGTACTTC. Translated: CASSQDPVSYEQYF.

The V call is TRBV15, the J call TRBJ2-3, with 10 bases aligning to TRBD2. Per germline, CDR1 LNHNV and CDR2 YYDKDF (reference sequence). Trimming at V came to 5 bases and at J to 3 bases, leaving 8 bases not matched to a gene. CDR3 size: 16 residues. CDR3 sequence: CATSGGSGRLTDTQYF. CDR3 nucleotide sequence: TGTGCCACCAGCGGGGGTAGCGGGAGGCTGACAGATACGCAGTATTTT.

The rearrangement links TRBV19 to TRBJ2-5, with 14 bases identical to TRBD2. V lost 5 bases and J lost 5; bases outside the gene matches: 7. The CDR3 totals 16 residues. In germline, CDR1 is LNHDA, CDR2 SQIVND (reference sequence). In nucleotides, the CDR3 is TGTGCCAGTAGTGGAGGGACTAGCGGGAGTCAGGAGACCCAGTACTTC. It codes for CASSGGTSGSQETQYF.

V usage is TRBV7-9 and J usage is TRBJ2-1, with D possibly matching TRBD2 (6 bases). The CDR3 totals 13 residues. V lost 5 bases and J 6 bases, leaving 11 bases between the germline ends. Germline V gene lookup returns CDR1 SEHNR and CDR2 FQNEAQ (reference sequence). CDR3 amino acids: CASSPGTFNEQFF. The CDR3 bases are TGTGCCAGCAGCCCGGGGACTTTCAATGAGCAGTTCTTC.

CDR3 residues: CAISSGGREQYV. As DNA, the CDR3 is TGTGCCATCAGTTCTGGGGGCCGCGAGCAGTACGTC. This sequence joins TRBV10-3 and TRBJ2-7; D perhaps matches TRBD1 (6 bases). The CDR3 is made up of 12 amino acids. Trimming removed 5 bases at V and 6 bases at J, with 11 bases between. CDR1 is ENHRY, CDR2 SYGVKD, per germline.

The chain recombines TRBV20-1 with TRBJ2-2, with 9 bases matching TRBD2. V was pared by 6 bases and J by 4 bases, with 12 bases of the junction left unmatched. Germline V gives CDR1 DFQATT, CDR2 SNEGSKA (reference sequence). The CDR3 has 16 residues. CDR3 sequence: CSARDSGSIGTGELFF. The CDR3 DNA sequence: TGCAGTGCCAGGGATAGCGGGAGTATTGGCACCGGGGAGCTGTTTTTT.

The chain links TRBV4-1 to TRBJ2-7; D perhaps matches TRBD1 (6 bases). The CDR3 runs 17 residues. The germline V gene has CDR1 MGHRA and CDR2 YSYEKL. The V gene lost 0 bases and the J gene lost 4 bases, with 19 bases spanning the gap. This chain's CDR3 is CASSQDSSGAGFYEQYV. The CDR3 bases are TGCGCCAGCAGCCAAGATTCGTCAGGGGCGGGCTTTTACGAGCAGTACGTC.

Comments on this clonotype: One end of the junction varies from germline; a read error may be responsible. This rearrangement joins TRBV18 to TRBJ2-6; possible D gene TRBD1, 6 bases. CDR1 and CDR2 (germline): KGHSH, LQKENI. The CDR3 spans 15 residues. CDR3 residues: CASSPQGTGANVLTF. The CDR3 DNA is TGTGCCAGCTCGCCACAGGGCACTGGGGCCAACGTCCTGACTTTC.

The chain employs TRBV10-3 and TRBJ1-5; D is perhaps TRBD1 (6 bases). Trimming cost V 0 bases and J 6 bases, with 15 bases left between them. The CDR3 is 16 residues long. Germline V gene lookup returns CDR1 ENHRY and CDR2 SYGVKD. CDR3 protein: CAISESMGRGGQPQHF. CDR3 in DNA: TGTGCCATCAGTGAGTCGATGGGGAGGGGGGGTCAGCCCCAGCATTTT.

This clonotype was picked up many times. The V and J genes are TRBV7-3 and TRBJ2-6; D may match TRBD1 or TRBD2 (5 bases each). V was trimmed by 3 bases and J by 4 bases, leaving 10 bases between them. The CDR3 has 15 residues. Germline values: CDR1 SGHTA, CDR2 FQGTGA. DNA of the CDR3: TGTGCCAGCAGCTTCGGGGCCTCAGGGGCCAACGTCCTGACTTTC. Protein sequence: CASSFGASGANVLTF.

This rearrangement joins TRBV7-9 to TRBJ2-4; a weak D match, TRBD2 (5 bases). The CDR3 sequence is 14 residues long. V was cut by 5 bases and J by 8 bases, with 16 bases left in between. The germline gives CDR1 SEHNR, CDR2 FQNEAQ (reference sequence). The CDR3 sequence: CASSTRGWRDIQYF. The CDR3 DNA reads TGTGCCAGCAGCACTCGAGGGTGGCGTGACATTCAGTACTTC.

This clonotype has more than one count but fewer than ten. This chain joins TRBV4-3 and TRBJ2-1; possible D gene TRBD2, 6 bases. The V and J ends lost 3 bases and 2 bases respectively, with 11 bases between them. From germline, CDR1 is LGHNA and CDR2 YSLEER. CDR3 length equals 15 residues. The CDR3 region has the DNA TGCGCCAGCAGCCAGGACTACCTGGCCTACAATGAGCAGTTCTTC. This sequence encodes CASSQDYLAYNEQFF.

The rearrangement links TRBV7-6 to TRBJ2-7; TRBD1 agrees at 10 bases. V trimming: 0 bases; J trimming: 3 bases; junction bases outside the gene matches: 2. There are 15 residues in the CDR3. The germline CDR1 and CDR2 sequences are SGHVS and FNYEAQ. CDR3 amino acids: CASSLAGTGDYEQYF. CDR3 coding DNA: TGTGCCAGCAGCTTAGCAGGGACAGGGGACTACGAGCAGTACTTC.

The J gene is TRBJ1-2, the V gene TRBV7-8, with D perhaps matching TRBD1 (6 bases). V dropped 6 bases and J dropped 4 bases, with 15 bases sitting between them. CDR1 SGHVS and CDR2 FQNEAQ come from the germline V gene. The CDR3 is 14 amino acids. CDR3 nucleotides: TGTGCCAGCAGGGAAGCGGGACACTCCTATGGCTACACCTTC. Translating gives CASREAGHSYGYTF.

CDR3 region: CASSLAGGRAGELFF. As DNA, the CDR3 is TGTGCCAGCAGCTTAGCCGGGGGGAGGGCCGGGGAGCTGTTTTTT. The chain carries TRBV11-2 and TRBJ2-2; 7 nucleotides line up with TRBD2. CDR1 is SGHAT and CDR2 is FQNNGV in the germline V gene. Losses at the gene ends were 1 base for V and 6 bases for J; bases not matched to a gene: 5. The CDR3 runs to 15 residues.

This clonotype came up a few times. The genes are TRBV7-8 and TRBJ2-2; D remains ambiguous. The length of the CDR3 is 14 residues. V shed 1 base and J shed 1 base, with 4 bases lying between them. The germline CDR1 and CDR2 sequences are SGHVS and FQNEAQ. The CDR3 sequence: CASSLEQNTGELFF. The DNA of the CDR3 is TGTGCCAGCAGCTTAGAACAGAACACCGGGGAGCTGTTTTTT.

This clonotype was seen only a few times. V and J are TRBV24-1 and TRBJ2-1; 12 bases are shared with TRBD2. Germline lookup yields CDR1 KGHDR and CDR2 SFDVKD. The CDR3 totals 16 residues. Trimming removed 3 bases from V and 8 bases from J; junction bases left unmatched: 7. CDR3 DNA sequence: TGTGCCACCAGTGATCTCCGGACTAGCGGGAAGGATGAGCAGTTCTTC. Protein product: CATSDLRTSGKDEQFF.